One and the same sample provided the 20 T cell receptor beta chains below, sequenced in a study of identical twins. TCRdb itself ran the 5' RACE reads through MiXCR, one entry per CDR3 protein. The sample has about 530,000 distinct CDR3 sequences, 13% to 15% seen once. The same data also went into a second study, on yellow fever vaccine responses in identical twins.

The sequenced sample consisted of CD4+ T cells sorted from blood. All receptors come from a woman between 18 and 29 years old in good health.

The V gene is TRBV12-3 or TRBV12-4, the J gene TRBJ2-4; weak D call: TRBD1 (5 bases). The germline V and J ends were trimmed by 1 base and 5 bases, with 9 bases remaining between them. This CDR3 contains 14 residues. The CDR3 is CASSLVGAQNIQYF. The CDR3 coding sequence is TGTGCCAGCAGTTTAGTAGGGGCCCAAAACATTCAGTACTTC.

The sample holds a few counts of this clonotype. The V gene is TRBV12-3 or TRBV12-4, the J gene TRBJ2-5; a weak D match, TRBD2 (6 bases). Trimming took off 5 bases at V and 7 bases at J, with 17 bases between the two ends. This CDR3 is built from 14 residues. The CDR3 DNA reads TGTGCCAGCAGTGGGACTGGTGGAAGTCGGACCCAGTACTTC. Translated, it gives CASSGTGGSRTQYF.

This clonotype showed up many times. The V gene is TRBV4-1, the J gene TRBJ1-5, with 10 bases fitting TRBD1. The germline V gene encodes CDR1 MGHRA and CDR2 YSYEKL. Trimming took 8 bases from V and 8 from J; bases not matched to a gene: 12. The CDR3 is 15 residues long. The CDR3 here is CASSQGTGVGEPQHF. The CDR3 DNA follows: TGCGCCAGCTCCCAGGGGACAGGGGTTGGTGAGCCCCAGCATTTT.

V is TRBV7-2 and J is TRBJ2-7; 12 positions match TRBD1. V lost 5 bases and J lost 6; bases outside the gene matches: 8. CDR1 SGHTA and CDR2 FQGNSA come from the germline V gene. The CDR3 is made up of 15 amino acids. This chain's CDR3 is CASSPGTGGLFEQYF. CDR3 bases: TGTGCCAGCAGCCCCGGGACAGGGGGCTTATTCGAGCAGTACTTC.

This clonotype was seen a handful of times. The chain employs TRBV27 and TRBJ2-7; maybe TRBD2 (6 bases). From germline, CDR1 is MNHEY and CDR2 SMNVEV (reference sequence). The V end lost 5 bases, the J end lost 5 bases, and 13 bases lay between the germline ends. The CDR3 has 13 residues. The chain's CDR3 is CASSARLVDEQYF. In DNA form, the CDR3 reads TGTGCCAGCAGTGCCCGACTAGTTGACGAGCAGTACTTC.

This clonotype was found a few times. CDR3 region: CASSRVVDEQFF. The CDR3 DNA is TGCGCCAGCAGCCGGGTGGTCGATGAGCAGTTCTTC. The chain couples TRBV4-1 to TRBJ2-1, with unresolved D. Per the germline V gene, CDR1 is MGHRA and CDR2 is YSYEKL. This CDR3 is 12 amino acids long. With 4 bases removed from V and 8 bases from J, the gap between germline ends came to 9 bases.

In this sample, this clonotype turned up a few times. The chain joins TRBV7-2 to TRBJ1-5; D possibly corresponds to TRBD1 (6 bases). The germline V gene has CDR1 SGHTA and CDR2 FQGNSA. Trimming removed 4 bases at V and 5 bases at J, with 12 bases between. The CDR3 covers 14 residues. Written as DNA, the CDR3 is TGTGCCAGCAGCTCTCGGGACAACTATCAGCCCCAGCATTTT. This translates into CASSSRDNYQPQHF.

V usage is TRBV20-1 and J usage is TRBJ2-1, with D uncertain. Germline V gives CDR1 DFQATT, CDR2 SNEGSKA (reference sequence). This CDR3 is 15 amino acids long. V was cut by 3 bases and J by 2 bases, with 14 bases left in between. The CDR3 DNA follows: TGCAGTGCTAGTGACGCGGAAAAGACCTACAATGAGCAGTTCTTC. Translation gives CSASDAEKTYNEQFF.

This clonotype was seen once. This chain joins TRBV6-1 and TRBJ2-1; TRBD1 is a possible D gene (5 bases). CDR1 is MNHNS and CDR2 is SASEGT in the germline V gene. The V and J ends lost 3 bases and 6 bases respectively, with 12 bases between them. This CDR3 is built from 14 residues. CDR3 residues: CASSEGRVANEQFF. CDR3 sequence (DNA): TGTGCCAGCAGTGAGGGCAGGGTTGCCAATGAGCAGTTCTTC.

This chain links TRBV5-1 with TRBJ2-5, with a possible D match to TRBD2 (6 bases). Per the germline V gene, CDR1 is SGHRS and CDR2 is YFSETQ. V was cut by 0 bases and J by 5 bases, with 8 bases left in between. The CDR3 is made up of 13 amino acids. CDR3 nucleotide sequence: TGCGCCAGCAGCTTGGGGGGGGTGGAGACCCAGTACTTC. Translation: CASSLGGVETQYF.

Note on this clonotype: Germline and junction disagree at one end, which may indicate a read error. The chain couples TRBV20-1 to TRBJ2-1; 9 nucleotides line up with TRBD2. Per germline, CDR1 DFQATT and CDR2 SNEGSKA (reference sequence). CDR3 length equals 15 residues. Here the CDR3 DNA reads TGCAGTGCTAGCCCACTAGGCGGGGGGGTCAATCAGCAGTTCTTC. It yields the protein CSASPLGGGVNQQFF.

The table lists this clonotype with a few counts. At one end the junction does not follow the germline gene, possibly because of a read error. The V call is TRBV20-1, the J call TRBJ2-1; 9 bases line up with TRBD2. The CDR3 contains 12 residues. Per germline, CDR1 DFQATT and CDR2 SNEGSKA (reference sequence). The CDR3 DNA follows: TGCAGTGCTACCGGTTCTAGCGGGGTCCAGGTCTTC. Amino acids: CSATGSSGVQVF.

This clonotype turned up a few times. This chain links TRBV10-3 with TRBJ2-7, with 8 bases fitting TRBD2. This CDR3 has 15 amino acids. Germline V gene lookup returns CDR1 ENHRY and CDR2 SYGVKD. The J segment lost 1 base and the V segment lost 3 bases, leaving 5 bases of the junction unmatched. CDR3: CAISDGGTRSYEQYF. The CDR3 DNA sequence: TGTGCCATCAGTGACGGAGGGACTAGGTCCTACGAGCAGTACTTC.

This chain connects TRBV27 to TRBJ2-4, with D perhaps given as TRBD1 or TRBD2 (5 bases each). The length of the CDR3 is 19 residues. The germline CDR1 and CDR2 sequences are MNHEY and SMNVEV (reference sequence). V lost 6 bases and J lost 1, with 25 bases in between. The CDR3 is CASSPVGGQRSRAKNIQYF. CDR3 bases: TGTGCCAGCAGCCCCGTAGGAGGACAACGTAGCCGGGCCAAAAACATTCAGTACTTC.

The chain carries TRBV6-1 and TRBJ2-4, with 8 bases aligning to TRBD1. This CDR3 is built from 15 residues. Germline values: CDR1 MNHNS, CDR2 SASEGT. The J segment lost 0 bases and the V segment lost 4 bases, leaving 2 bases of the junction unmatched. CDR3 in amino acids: CASSGTGIAKNIQYF. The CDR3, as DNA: TGTGCCAGCAGTGGGACAGGGATAGCCAAAAACATTCAGTACTTC.

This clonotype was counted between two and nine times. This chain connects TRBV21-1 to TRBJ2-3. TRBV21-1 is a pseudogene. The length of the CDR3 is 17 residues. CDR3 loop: CASSVTKVDPVQHTQYF. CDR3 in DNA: TGTGCCAGCAGTGTCACAAAAGTGGACCCCGTGCAGCATACGCAGTATTTT.

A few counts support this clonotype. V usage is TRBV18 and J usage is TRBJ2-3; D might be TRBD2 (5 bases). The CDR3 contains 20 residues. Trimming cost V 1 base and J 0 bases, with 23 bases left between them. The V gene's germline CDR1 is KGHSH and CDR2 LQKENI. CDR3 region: CASSPRSGLNDPTSTDTQYF. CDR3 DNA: TGTGCCAGCTCACCACGGAGCGGCCTAAATGATCCGACTAGCACAGATACGCAGTATTTT. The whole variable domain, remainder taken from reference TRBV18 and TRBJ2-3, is NAGVMQNPRHLVRRRGQEARLRCSPMKGHSHVYWYRQLPEEGLKFMVYLQKENIIDESGMPKERFSAEFPKEGPSILRIQQVVRGDSAAYFCASSPRSGLNDPTSTDTQYFGPGTRLTVL.

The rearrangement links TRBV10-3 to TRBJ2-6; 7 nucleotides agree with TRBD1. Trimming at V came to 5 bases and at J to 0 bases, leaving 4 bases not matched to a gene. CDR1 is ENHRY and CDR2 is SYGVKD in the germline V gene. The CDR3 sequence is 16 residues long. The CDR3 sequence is CAISTTGPSGANVLTF. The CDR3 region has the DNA TGTGCCATCAGTACGACAGGGCCCTCTGGGGCCAACGTCCTGACTTTC.

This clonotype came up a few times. This chain's CDR3 is CSAGGFRDTEAFF. CDR3 nucleotide sequence: TGCAGTGCAGGAGGGTTTAGGGACACTGAAGCTTTCTTT. The chain couples TRBV20-1 to TRBJ1-1; unclear D gene. The CDR3 has 13 residues. The V gene's germline CDR1 is DFQATT and CDR2 SNEGSKA (reference sequence). V was cut by 6 bases and J by 3 bases, with 14 bases left in between.

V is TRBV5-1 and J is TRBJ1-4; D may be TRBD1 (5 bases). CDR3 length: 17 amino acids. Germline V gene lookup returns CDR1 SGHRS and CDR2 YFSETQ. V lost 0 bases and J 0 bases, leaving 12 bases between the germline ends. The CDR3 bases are TGCGCCAGCAGCTTGGCCGCGGGGCCTGCAACTAATGAAAAACTGTTTTTT. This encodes CASSLAAGPATNEKLFF. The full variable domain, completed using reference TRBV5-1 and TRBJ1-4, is KAGVTQTPRYLIKTRGQQVTLSCSPISGHRSVSWYQQTPGQGLQFLFEYFSETQRNKGNFPGRFSGRQFSNSRSEMNVSTLELGDSALYLCASSLAAGPATNEKLFFGSGTQLSVL.